Below, 16 T cell receptor beta chains from the same sample are listed, as sequenced in a study of T cells after yellow fever vaccination. TCRdb fed the 5' RACE reads into MiXCR, producing one record per CDR3 protein. In the table there are about 360,000 distinct CDR3 sequences, around 6.4% of which are singletons. Here the sequenced sample was PBMCs, taken 5 days after the yellow fever booster vaccination. Receptor source: a man aged 25 to 45 who received the YFV17D yellow fever vaccine.

This clonotype has ten or more counts. The V call is TRBV2, the J call TRBJ2-1; 7 bases agree with TRBD2. Trimming removed 7 bases from V and 7 bases from J; junction bases left unmatched: 10. Germline V gene data show CDR1 as SNHLY and CDR2 as FYNNEI. There are 14 residues in the CDR3. For the CDR3, the DNA is TGTGCCAGCAAGGTTTCTAGCGGAAGTAATGAGCAGTTCTTC. Protein: CASKVSSGSNEQFF. Full variable domain (outside the CDR3, taken from reference TRBV2 and TRBJ2-1): EPEVTQTPSHQVTQMGQEVILRCVPISNHLYFYWYRQILGQKVEFLVSFYNNEISEKSEIFDDQFSVERPDGSNFTLKIRSTKLEDSAMYFCASKVSSGSNEQFFGPGTRLTVL.

This clonotype was seen ten or more times. J is TRBJ2-5 and V is TRBV9; 7 nucleotides match TRBD2. With V trimmed by 3 bases and J by 1 base, 3 bases remained unmatched. The CDR3 spans 14 residues. The germline V gene encodes CDR1 SGDLS and CDR2 YYNGEE. CDR3 region: CASSAPGGQETQYF. CDR3 nucleotide sequence: TGTGCCAGCAGCGCCCCGGGGGGCCAAGAGACCCAGTACTTC.

This clonotype was seen a few times. V gene TRBV19 combines with J gene TRBJ1-5; D gene uncertain. The ends were cut back, 1 base at V and 2 bases at J, with 6 bases in the middle. CDR1 is LNHDA, CDR2 SQIVND, per germline (reference sequence). The CDR3 loop spans 14 amino acids. The CDR3 protein is CASSIGPGNQPQHF. Here the CDR3 DNA reads TGTGCCAGTAGTATAGGGCCGGGCAATCAGCCCCAGCATTTT.

The table lists this clonotype with many counts. This chain links TRBV7-2 with TRBJ2-3; 12 bases are shared with TRBD2. Unmatched junction bases numbered 5, after V lost 1 base and J lost 6 bases. The germline CDR1 and CDR2 sequences are SGHTA and FQGNSA. The CDR3 is made up of 16 amino acids. This CDR3 reads CASSLVGTSGYDTQYF. For the CDR3, the DNA is TGTGCCAGCAGCTTAGTAGGGACTAGCGGGTACGATACGCAGTATTTT.

This clonotype was found a few times. The V gene is TRBV12-3 or TRBV12-4, the J gene TRBJ2-1; TRBD1 agrees at 7 bases. This CDR3 contains 14 residues. J gave up 5 bases and V 6 bases, and 7 bases lay outside the gene matches. As DNA, the CDR3 is TGTGCCAGCAGGCGCACAGGGGTACACAATGAGCAGTTCTTC. Amino acids: CASRRTGVHNEQFF.

This clonotype was detected ten times or more. V is TRBV29-1 and J is TRBJ2-4; perhaps TRBD1 as D (5 bases). V gave up 5 bases and J gave up 6 bases, with 11 bases separating them. Germline V gives CDR1 SQVTM, CDR2 ANQGSEA. The CDR3 contains 12 residues. CDR3 in amino acids: CSVTRVGNIQYF. CDR3 in DNA: TGCAGCGTTACCAGGGTCGGAAACATTCAGTACTTC.

The V and J genes are TRBV4-3 and TRBJ2-5; D is undetermined. The V gene lost 1 base and the J gene lost 1 base, with 13 bases spanning the gap. Germline CDR1 LGHNA, CDR2 YSLEER. The CDR3 runs 16 residues. The CDR3 sequence is CASSQGAAPGQETQYF. The CDR3 DNA sequence: TGCGCCAGCAGCCAAGGGGCCGCCCCGGGCCAAGAGACCCAGTACTTC.

This chain links TRBV20-1 with TRBJ2-2, with 7 bases matching TRBD2. Germline assignment: CDR1 DFQATT and CDR2 SNEGSKA (reference sequence). The CDR3 is 14 residues long. Losses at the gene ends were 0 bases for V and 3 bases for J; bases not matched to a gene: 1. CDR3 nucleotides: TGCAGTGCTAGAGATCGGGGGGACACCGGGGAGCTGTTTTTT. Amino acids: CSARDRGDTGELFF.

The chain employs TRBV14 and TRBJ2-1; 7 positions agree with TRBD2. The CDR3 has 19 amino acids. Per germline, CDR1 SGHDN and CDR2 FVKESK. V was clipped by 4 bases and J by 4 bases; unmatched bases: 19. In DNA, the CDR3 is TGTGCCAGCAGCCCTCCCCTTCTTAGTAAGGCGGGAGTTTACAATGAGCAGTTCTTC. Its protein is CASSPPLLSKAGVYNEQFF.

This clonotype was detected many times. V gene TRBV20-1 combines with J gene TRBJ2-2, with 9 bases matching TRBD2. CDR1 is DFQATT and CDR2 is SNEGSKA in the germline V gene (reference sequence). The CDR3 covers 15 residues. V lost 6 bases and J lost 6; bases outside the gene matches: 11. In nucleotides, the CDR3 is TGCAGTGCAATTAGCGGGAGAGGGGGAGCCGGGGAGCTGTTTTTT. It codes for CSAISGRGGAGELFF.

The chain links TRBV20-1 to TRBJ2-1, with D possibly being TRBD1 or TRBD2 (6 bases each). This CDR3 region has 17 residues. Germline V gives CDR1 DFQATT, CDR2 SNEGSKA (reference sequence). Trimming removed 3 bases from V and 5 bases from J, with 23 bases in between. For the CDR3, the DNA is TGCAGTGCTAGCACGTTCGAACTCGGGGGCGTCGACAATGAGCAGTTCTTC. Translated: CSASTFELGGVDNEQFF.

This clonotype has ten or more counts. The chain carries TRBV5-1 and TRBJ1-1; 7 bases align to TRBD1. The CDR3 sequence is 14 residues long. Germline V gene sequence: CDR1 SGHRS, CDR2 YFSETQ. Trimming at V came to 8 bases and at J to 0 bases, leaving 7 bases not matched to a gene. In nucleotides, the CDR3 is TGCGCCAGTACCTCCGGGACAGTGAACACTGAAGCTTTCTTT. This gives the protein CASTSGTVNTEAFF.

This clonotype was recorded a few times. The genes are TRBV7-6 and TRBJ1-1; possible D gene TRBD1, 6 bases. The CDR3 consists of 18 residues. Trimming left V 4 bases short and J 0 bases short, with 21 bases between. Germline CDR1 is SGHVS and CDR2 is FNYEAQ. CDR3 nucleotides: TGTGCCAGCAGCTCATTAGGGGGTCTCAAAGGGGTGAACACTGAAGCTTTCTTT. Amino acids: CASSSLGGLKGVNTEAFF.

The rearrangement uses TRBV7-3 and TRBJ2-2; 7 nucleotides match TRBD2. CDR1 and CDR2 (germline): SGHTA, FQGTGA. This CDR3 comprises 15 residues. After removal of 5 bases from V and 6 bases from J, the junction contained 9 bases not matched to a gene. The CDR3 sequence: CASSLAAGAPGELFF. The CDR3 DNA reads TGTGCCAGCAGCCTAGCGGCGGGAGCCCCCGGGGAGCTGTTTTTT.

This clonotype was recorded many times. The chain couples TRBV9 to TRBJ2-2; 12 nucleotides align to TRBD2. J was trimmed by 1 base and V by 4 bases; bases with no gene match: 5. Germline values: CDR1 SGDLS, CDR2 YYNGEE. This CDR3 spans 17 amino acids. The CDR3 nucleotides are TGTGCCAGCAGCCCCCGGACTAGCGGGAAGAACACCGGGGAGCTGTTTTTT. It codes for CASSPRTSGKNTGELFF.

This clonotype was seen only a few times. The V gene is TRBV20-1, the J gene TRBJ1-1; 8 positions match TRBD1. V dropped 5 bases and J dropped 4; count of bases not matched to a gene: 6. Germline V lookup: CDR1 DFQATT, CDR2 SNEGSKA (reference sequence). The CDR3 sequence is 13 residues long. The CDR3 DNA is TGCAGTGCTGTACAGGGGGGGGGCACTGAAGCTTTCTTT. Residues: CSAVQGGGTEAFF.